This TCR beta chain was sequenced in a study of T cell responses to AZD1222 COVID-19 vaccine. General study points: Clonal diversity may have been underestimated, and the donors were mostly white British, with more females than males. Baseline serology detected seropositivity in only six or seven AZD1222 recipients.

A note on this clone: The target antigen is unknown.

CDR3 length: 16 residues. Profiled with immunoSEQ multiplex PCR; TCRdb holds only in-frame clones, not every one. The sample records 70,000 to 90,000 clones, 89% being singletons. V is TRBV21-1 and J is TRBJ1-1; the table gives TRBD1 as D, unverified against the DNA. TRBV21-1 is a listed pseudogene. The receptor was derived from an adult in good health. The starting material was peripheral blood, obtained on day 0 of AZD1222 vaccination. CDR3 DNA: TGTGCCAGCAGCAAAAGGAGCTACAGGGGGTGCACTGAAGCTTTCTTT. This encodes CASSKRSYRGCTEAFF.